Below, 20 T cell receptor beta chains from the same sample are listed, as sequenced in a study of cytotoxic CD8 clonotypes in ibrutinib-treated CLL. The repertoire was sequenced with immunoSEQ multiplex PCR; TCRdb's copy has only in-frame clones and lacks some. This table holds about 300,000 clones, approximately 79% found once. Sequenced here: PBMCs, sampled at disease progression, from a patient treated with ibrutinib. All receptors come from a human donor with chronic lymphocytic leukemia.

J is TRBJ2-2 and V is TRBV2; D is unclear. V dropped 4 bases and J dropped 4 bases, with 10 bases sitting between them. The germline CDR1 and CDR2 sequences are SNHLY and FYNNEI. The CDR3 contains 14 residues. CDR3 protein: CASSVNGPTGELFF. In DNA, the CDR3 is TGTGCCAGCAGTGTGAACGGCCCCACCGGGGAGCTGTTTTTT.

This clone was detected once. The CDR3 reads CASRERGRLYNEQFF. CDR3 nucleotides: TGCGCCAGCAGGGAGCGGGGGAGACTTTACAATGAGCAGTTCTTC. V and J are TRBV10-2 and TRBJ2-1; 8 bases match TRBD2. CDR3 length equals 15 residues. The germline V gene has CDR1 WSHSY and CDR2 SAAADI. V lost 6 bases and J lost 4; bases outside the gene matches: 8.

The rearrangement uses TRBV13 and TRBJ1-2; D remains unclear. Deletions cut 4 bases from V and 2 bases from J, with 11 bases between. The CDR3 consists of 14 residues. Germline values: CDR1 PRHDT, CDR2 FYEKMQ (reference sequence). The CDR3 coding sequence is TGTGCCAGCAGCTACCAGGACCGAAACTATGGCTACACCTTC. The encoded protein is CASSYQDRNYGYTF.

The rearrangement joins TRBV6-5 to TRBJ1-1; TRBD1 might be the D (5 bases). Germline CDR1 MNHEY, CDR2 SVGAGI. Deletions cut 2 bases from V and 5 bases from J, with 15 bases between. The CDR3 is 15 amino acids. The CDR3 nucleotides read TGTGCCAGCAGTTACAGGGGAAGTCGGTTAACTGAAGCTTTCTTT. Its translation: CASSYRGSRLTEAFF.

The chain has TRBV6-5 and TRBJ1-2; a weak D match, TRBD1 (5 bases). CDR1 is MNHEY, CDR2 SVGAGI, per germline. V gave up 0 bases and J gave up 14 bases, with 16 bases separating them. This CDR3 spans 13 amino acids. In nucleotides, the CDR3 is TGTGCCAGCAGTTACTCGGGGGACCCCTACAGTACCTTC. Its translation is CASSYSGDPYSTF.

This chain joins TRBV5-1 and TRBJ2-1, with D hard to call. The germline V gene has CDR1 SGHRS and CDR2 YFSETQ. This CDR3 spans 15 amino acids. V gave up 0 bases and J gave up 6 bases, with 13 bases separating them. The DNA for the CDR3 is TGCGCCAGCAGCTTGGGGCGTATTCACGTCAATGAGCAGTTCTTC. It encodes CASSLGRIHVNEQFF.

The chain links TRBV6-5 to TRBJ2-7, with D unclear. This CDR3 is built from 11 residues. Germline V gives CDR1 MNHEY, CDR2 SVGAGI. The V end lost 3 bases, the J end lost 5 bases, and 5 bases lay between the germline ends. CDR3 protein: CASSYVDEQYF. In DNA, the CDR3 is TGTGCCAGCAGTTATGTCGACGAGCAGTACTTC.

This clone was recorded only once. The chain combines TRBV15 with TRBJ1-5, with D possibly matching TRBD1 (6 bases). This CDR3 has 14 residues. The germline V gene has CDR1 LNHNV and CDR2 YYDKDF (reference sequence). V lost 4 bases and J 7 bases, leaving 14 bases between the germline ends. The CDR3 here is CATSNFLRGQPQHF. As DNA, the CDR3 is TGTGCCACCAGCAATTTTTTGAGGGGGCAGCCCCAGCATTTT.

The chain is built from TRBV27 and TRBJ2-4; 9 bases map to TRBD1. The CDR3 has 16 amino acids. The germline CDR1 and CDR2 sequences are MNHEY and SMNVEV (reference sequence). V was clipped by 5 bases and J by 1 base; unmatched bases: 6. The CDR3 DNA is TGTGCCAGCAGTCTTGGGACAGGGCGGGCCAAAAACATTCAGTACTTC. This sequence encodes CASSLGTGRAKNIQYF.

The chain couples TRBV6-5 to TRBJ1-2; 7 nucleotides line up with TRBD1. Per germline, CDR1 MNHEY and CDR2 SVGAGI. V lost 0 bases, J lost 4 bases, and 8 bases stayed unmatched. This CDR3 has 16 amino acids. The CDR3 region has the DNA TGTGCCAGCAGTTACTCACCGACAGGGTCTCGCTATGGCTACACCTTC. It codes for CASSYSPTGSRYGYTF.

The sample holds a few counts of this clone. This sequence joins TRBV2 and TRBJ1-4; no reliable D call. V was pared by 7 bases and J by 5 bases, with 11 bases between. This CDR3 has 13 amino acids. The V gene's germline CDR1 is SNHLY and CDR2 FYNNEI. In nucleotides, the CDR3 is TGTGCCAGCAAACTGGTAGGGAATGAAAAACTGTTTTTT. Encoded protein: CASKLVGNEKLFF.

The chain recombines TRBV6-5 with TRBJ2-2; 8 positions match TRBD2. The CDR3 is 13 amino acids. CDR1 is MNHEY, CDR2 SVGAGI, per germline. J lost 6 bases, V lost 7 bases, and 4 bases had no gene match. The chain's CDR3 is CASKGSGAGELFF. The CDR3 nucleotides are TGTGCCAGCAAGGGTAGCGGGGCCGGGGAGCTGTTTTTT.

The table lists this clone with a few counts. The V call is TRBV5-1, the J call TRBJ1-2; D call uncertain. CDR3 size: 13 residues. V was trimmed by 0 bases and J by 0 bases, leaving 3 bases between them. Germline V gene sequence: CDR1 SGHRS, CDR2 YFSETQ. In DNA form, the CDR3 reads TGCGCCAGCAGCTTGGTAGCTAACTATGGCTACACCTTC. It is translated as CASSLVANYGYTF.

The chain joins TRBV29-1 to TRBJ2-1, with TRBD2 matching over 7 bases. The CDR3 runs 12 residues. The junction had 4 bases not matched to a gene; V was cut back by 5 bases and J by 6 bases. Germline loops: CDR1 SQVTM, CDR2 ANQGSEA. This CDR3 is CSVSGGGNEQFF. The DNA of the CDR3 is TGCAGCGTTTCGGGGGGTGGCAATGAGCAGTTCTTC.

The J gene is TRBJ2-5, the V gene TRBV5-1, with 11 bases that match TRBD2. The germline V gene has CDR1 SGHRS and CDR2 YFSETQ. V lost 1 base to trimming and J lost 5 bases; unmatched junction nucleotides: 7. This CDR3 spans 16 amino acids. In DNA form, the CDR3 reads TGCGCCAGCAGCTTGCTGCTAGCGGGAGGAGTGGAGACCCAGTACTTC. Its translation: CASSLLLAGGVETQYF.

This chain uses TRBV5-4 with TRBJ2-4; D tentatively fits TRBD1 or TRBD2 (5 bases each). CDR3 length: 12 residues. The V and J ends lost 1 base and 13 bases respectively, with 12 bases between them. From germline, CDR1 is SGHNT and CDR2 YYREEE (reference sequence). The chain's CDR3 is CASSLPGRAQYF. The CDR3 bases are TGTGCCAGCAGCTTGCCAGGGCGGGCCCAGTACTTC. The full variable domain, its missing parts supplied by reference TRBV5-4 and TRBJ2-4, is ETGVTQSPTHLIKTRGQQVTLRCSSQSGHNTVSWYQQALGQGPQFIFQYYREEENGRGNFPPRFSGLQFPNYSSELNVNALELDDSALYLCASSLPGRAQYFGAGTRLSVL.

The CDR3 loop reads CASSSQGRGGELFF. CDR3 coding DNA: TGTGCCAGCAGCTCACAGGGCCGGGGCGGGGAGCTGTTTTTT. The J gene is TRBJ2-2, the V gene TRBV7-6, with D possibly being TRBD1 (6 bases). Germline CDR1 and CDR2: SGHVS and FNYEAQ. Trimming left V 4 bases short and J 7 bases short, with 13 bases between. This CDR3 has 14 residues. Looking up the rest from reference TRBV7-6 and TRBJ2-2 gives the full variable domain: GAGVSQSPRYKVTKRGQDVALRCDPISGHVSLYWYRQALGQGPEFLTYFNYEAQQDKSGLPNDRFSAERPEGSISTLTIQRTEQRDSAMYRCASSSQGRGGELFFGEGSRLTVL.

V and J are TRBV18 and TRBJ2-3, with TRBD1 identical over 10 bases. Trimming took 6 bases from V and 3 from J; bases not matched to a gene: 3. Germline assignment: CDR1 KGHSH and CDR2 LQKENI. This CDR3 comprises 14 residues. Here the CDR3 DNA reads TGTGCCAGCTCTGTGGACAGGGGGACAGATACGCAGTATTTT. Its translation: CASSVDRGTDTQYF.

The chain links TRBV7-9 to TRBJ2-6, with D maybe TRBD2 (6 bases). The CDR3 is 18 residues long. The ends were cut back, 2 bases at V and 0 bases at J, with 14 bases in the middle. The V gene's germline CDR1 is SEHNR and CDR2 FQNEAQ (reference sequence). The CDR3 DNA follows: TGTGCCAGCAGCTTAAGGGGACTGTTCAACTCTGGGGCCAACGTCCTGACTTTC. As protein: CASSLRGLFNSGANVLTF.

This sequence joins TRBV10-1 and TRBJ2-7, with D perhaps given as TRBD1 or TRBD2 (5 bases each). The germline V and J ends were trimmed by 0 bases and 3 bases, with 15 bases remaining between them. From germline, CDR1 is WNHNN and CDR2 SYGVQD (reference sequence). The CDR3 extends over 16 amino acids. Written as DNA, the CDR3 is TGCGCCAGCAGTGAGTCTCGGGGCAGGAGGCACTACGAGCAGTACTTC. It encodes CASSESRGRRHYEQYF.